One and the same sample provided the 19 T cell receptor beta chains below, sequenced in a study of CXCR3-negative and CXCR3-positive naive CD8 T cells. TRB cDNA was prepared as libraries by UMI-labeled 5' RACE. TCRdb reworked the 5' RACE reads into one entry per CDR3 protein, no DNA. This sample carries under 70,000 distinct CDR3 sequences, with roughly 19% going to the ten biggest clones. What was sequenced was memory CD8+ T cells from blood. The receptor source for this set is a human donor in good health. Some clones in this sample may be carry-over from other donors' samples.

The CDR3 here is CASSTPGEIEQYF. V and J are TRBV12-3 or TRBV12-4 and TRBJ2-7; TCRdb indicates TRBD1, and absent DNA this call remains unverified. CDR3 size: 13 residues.

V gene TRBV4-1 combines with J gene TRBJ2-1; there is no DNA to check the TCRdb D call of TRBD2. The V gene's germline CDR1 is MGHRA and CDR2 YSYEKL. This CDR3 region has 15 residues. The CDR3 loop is CASSLTGSSYNEQFF.

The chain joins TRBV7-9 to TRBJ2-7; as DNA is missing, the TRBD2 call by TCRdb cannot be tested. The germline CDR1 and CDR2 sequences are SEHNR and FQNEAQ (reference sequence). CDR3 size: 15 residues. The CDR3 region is CASSPPRAVSYEQYF.

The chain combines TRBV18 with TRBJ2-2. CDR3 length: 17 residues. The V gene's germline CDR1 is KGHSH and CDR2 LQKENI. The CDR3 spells CASSPSKAQTYAGELFF.

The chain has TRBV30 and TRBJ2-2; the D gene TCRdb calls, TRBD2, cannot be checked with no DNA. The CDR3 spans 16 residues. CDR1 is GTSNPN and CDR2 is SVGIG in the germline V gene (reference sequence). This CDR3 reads CAWSPGTSGYTGELFF.

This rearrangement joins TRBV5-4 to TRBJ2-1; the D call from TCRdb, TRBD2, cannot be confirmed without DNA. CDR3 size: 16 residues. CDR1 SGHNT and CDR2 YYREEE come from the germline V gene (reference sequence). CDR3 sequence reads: CASSLEAGFERNEQFF.

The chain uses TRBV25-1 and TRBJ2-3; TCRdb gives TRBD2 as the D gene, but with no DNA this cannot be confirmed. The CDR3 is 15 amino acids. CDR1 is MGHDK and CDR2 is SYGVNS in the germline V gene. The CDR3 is CASSETSGVTDTQYF.

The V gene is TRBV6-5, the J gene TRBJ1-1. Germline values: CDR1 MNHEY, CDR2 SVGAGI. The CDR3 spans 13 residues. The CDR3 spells CASSYAVNTEAFF.

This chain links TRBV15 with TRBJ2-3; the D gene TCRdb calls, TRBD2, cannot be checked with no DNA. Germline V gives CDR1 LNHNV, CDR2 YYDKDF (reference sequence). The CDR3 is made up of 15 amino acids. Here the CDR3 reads CATSTPGLLTDTQYF.

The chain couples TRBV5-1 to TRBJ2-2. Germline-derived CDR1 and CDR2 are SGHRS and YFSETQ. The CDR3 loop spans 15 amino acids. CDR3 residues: CASSLARSNTGELFF.

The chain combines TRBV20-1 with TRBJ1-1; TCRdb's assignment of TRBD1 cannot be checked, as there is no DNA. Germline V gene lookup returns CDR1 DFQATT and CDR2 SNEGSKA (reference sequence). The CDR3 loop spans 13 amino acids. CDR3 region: CKGQGDMNTEAFF.

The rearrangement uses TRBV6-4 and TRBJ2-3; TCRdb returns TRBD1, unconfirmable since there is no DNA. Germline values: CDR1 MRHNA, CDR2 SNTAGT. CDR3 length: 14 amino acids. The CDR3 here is CASSEGRATDTQYF.

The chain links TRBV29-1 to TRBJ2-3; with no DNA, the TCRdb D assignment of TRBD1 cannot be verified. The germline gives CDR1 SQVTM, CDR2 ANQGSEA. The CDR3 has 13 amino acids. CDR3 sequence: CSVDEGAYDTQYF.

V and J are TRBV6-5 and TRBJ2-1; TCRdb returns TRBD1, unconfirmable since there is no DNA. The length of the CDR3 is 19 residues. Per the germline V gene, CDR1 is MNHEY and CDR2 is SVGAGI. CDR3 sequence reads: CASSYSGFVGGPSYNEQFF.

CDR3 residues: CASSPWTSGSGDTQYF. The genes are TRBV7-3 and TRBJ2-3; TCRdb returns TRBD2, unconfirmable since there is no DNA. Germline lookup yields CDR1 SGHTA and CDR2 FQGTGA. CDR3 size: 16 residues.

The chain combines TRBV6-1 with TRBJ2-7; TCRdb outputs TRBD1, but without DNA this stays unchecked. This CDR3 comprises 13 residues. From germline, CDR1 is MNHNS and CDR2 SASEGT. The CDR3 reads CASSEVPSYEQYF.

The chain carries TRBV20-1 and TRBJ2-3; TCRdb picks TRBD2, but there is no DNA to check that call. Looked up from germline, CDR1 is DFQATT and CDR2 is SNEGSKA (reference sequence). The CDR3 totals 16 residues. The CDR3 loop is CSARDQLAAHTDTQYF.

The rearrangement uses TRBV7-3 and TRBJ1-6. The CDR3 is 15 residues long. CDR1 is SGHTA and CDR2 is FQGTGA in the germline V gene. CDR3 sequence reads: CASSPHSAYNSPLHF.

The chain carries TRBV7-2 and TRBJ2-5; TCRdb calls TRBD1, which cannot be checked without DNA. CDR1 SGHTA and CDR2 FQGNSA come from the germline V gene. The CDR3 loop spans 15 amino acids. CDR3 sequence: CASSLPQTGGETQYF. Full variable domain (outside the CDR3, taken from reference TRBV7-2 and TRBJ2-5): GAGVSQSPSNKVTEKGKDVELRCDPISGHTALYWYRQSLGQGLEFLIYFQGNSAPDKSGLPSDRFSAERTGGSVSTLTIQRTQQEDSAVYLCASSLPQTGGETQYFGPGTRLLVL.